What follows describes a single T cell receptor (beta chain). This clone was counted only a few times. This receptor's antigen is unknown. No clone much larger than this one lies a single base away; base qualities are absent. CDR3 length: 16 amino acids, cysteine to phenylalanine. The read is trimmed to its CDR3 DNA, 48 bases read in frame from base 1. CDR1 and CDR2 (LNHNV, YYDKDF) derive from the germline V gene (reference sequence). V is clipped by 4 bases and J by 4 bases, and the sequence between their germline boundaries is 19 bases long. The cohort consisted of 600 to 750 healthy bone marrow donors. At the time of sampling, every cohort member was nominally healthy, though immune exposures that went unrecorded were likely present. The donor was CMV seropositive and belonged to the group of 270 or so seropositive cohort members. A peripheral blood sample was collected from each donor, and TCR beta sequencing was performed on peripheral blood mononuclear cells. Genomic DNA extraction from the blood cell samples was performed with the Qiagen DNeasy Blood Extraction Kit.

This specimen comes from a study of cytomegalovirus exposure and HLA in healthy donors (dated by TCRdb to 2016 to 2017). For the wider study: According to an earlier analysis of 587 of the donors, some 180 million T cells yielded 117 million unique TCR beta sequences and less than 300 Gb of sequence data. Class I and class II HLA loci were covered by the typing at four-digit resolution. The study was designed to test whether signatures of past pathogen exposure could be identified by cataloging public T cell receptors. Rather than using new phenotypic data, the later analysis identified candidate immune exposures from TCR beta sequences and from how often those sequences occurred across donors. To predict cytomegalovirus infection status, the study brought together high-throughput TCR immunosequencing, statistical association of individual TCRs with disease status, and machine learning. Alongside the repertoire data, information on donor age, sex, ethnicity and CMV serostatus was compiled. The number of donors typed differed by locus, with roughly 620-640 for A, B, C, DRB1 and DQB1, 522 for DQA1, 606 for DPA1, and roughly 450 for DPB1. An early release covering around 630 HLA-typed donors comprised roughly 300 gigabases of sequencing data and roughly 85 million unique TCR sequences. All discovery cohort repertoires had been generated using a single sequencing platform. Across about 370 genotyped donors of the cohort, an average of about 240,000 unique TCR beta nucleotide sequences per donor were sequenced, and approximately 17% of those sequences were non-productive. Among the roughly 390 genotyped donors, more than 70% belonged to the genetic ancestry cluster associated with self-reported Caucasian donors. The study used immunosequencing to profile the T cell repertoires of approximately 650 subjects and linked those repertoires to cytomegalovirus serostatus. In addition to the first cohort of several hundred subjects, a separate validation cohort of approximately 130 different subjects was used. A later genetic analysis took genome-wide SNP genotypes for about 65% of the 666 donors and used that subset as a discovery cohort. In an earlier analysis of roughly 600 of the donors, high-throughput TCR beta sequencing was used to judge whether each TCR beta V gene segment behaved as functional or pseudogenic. A handful of DR-DQ haplotypes were handled as single units for association and clustering because linkage in the cohort was strong. In a later analysis, previously published TCR beta repertoires from 670 or so donors were re-analyzed and high-resolution HLA genotyping was added so that TCR occurrence patterns could be studied.

Study-wide conclusions, independent of this receptor: Linkage disequilibrium might explain the correlated functional status among segregating V segments, but an unknown experimental factor could not be ruled out. Specific HLA alleles were associated with 15,000 to 20,000 TCR beta sequences at a false discovery rate of 0.05 in a later analysis. According to a later genetic analysis, donors in an Asian-associated ancestry cluster had fewer N-insertions in productive TCRs than the roughly 660-donor mean. The study listed approximately 160 TCR beta chains as associated with cytomegalovirus. Roughly uniform sequencing depth across donors was assumed in presence/absence analyses, although this assumption may not hold. A cluster of highly shared sequence variants was judged likely to be a technical artifact of the sequencing pipeline. A later analysis found that TCR association rates varied across HLA loci, with DRB1 alleles showing the most associated TCRs and HLA-C alleles the fewest. Most TCR sequences were observed very rarely across donors, whereas some public TCRs were present in many individuals. Assigning TCR associations to individual alleles was difficult when HLA alleles, especially DR and DQ, strongly co-occurred. Three of the identified cytomegalovirus-associated TCR beta chains were confirmed in vitro to be specific for cytomegalovirus antigens. In a later analysis, most CMV-associated TCR beta chains were found to appear HLA-restricted, with HLA associations seemingly driven largely by CMV exposure. A further reported finding was that TCR beta sequences accurately predicted the HLA-A and HLA-B alleles for most subjects in the first cohort. The cohort was sequenced for TCR beta chains only, and without alpha or paired-chain data the features that could be detected were limited. In an earlier analysis of more than 500 of the donors, most TCR beta V segments appeared in productive rearrangements about 87% or about 30% of the time, broadly matching IMGT annotations. About 17 rarely observed V segments, including chromosome 9 orphons, were excluded from the earlier analysis of approximately 500 of the donors because counts were too low. CMV serostatus was the only immune exposure information available for the cohort. The classifier was reported to diagnose cytomegalovirus status with high specificity and sensitivity in both the original cohort and the validation cohort. The authors suggested that the approach could potentially be extended to other disease states and immunological phenotypes. Because HLA typing was unavailable for some donors at each locus, only the typed subset was used in association tests. Several of the top co-occurrence clusters appeared to be linked to parvovirus B19, influenza, CMV and Epstein-Barr virus, according to a later analysis. Compared with equally common non-associated chains, HLA-associated TCR beta chains in a later analysis were more clonally expanded and had lower generation probabilities. Because the 87-base-pair reads could not distinguish some IMGT-functional V segments, including TRBV6-2 and TRBV6-3, those segments were excluded. A later genetic analysis associated a missense DCLRE1C variant with V-gene and J-gene trimming of TCR beta chains, and an independent cohort replicated the association.

The library was built by means of the immunoSEQ multiplex PCR assay. A mixture of 60 forward primers for TCR Vbeta segments and 13 reverse primers for TCR Jbeta segments was used in the multiplex PCR. The CDR3 region of rearranged TCR beta genes was amplified from genomic DNA with a multiplex PCR assay. The Illumina HiSeq System was used to sequence the amplified TCR beta libraries as 87-base-pair reads. From the authors' description of their analysis: Across the 700 or so repertoires, a later analysis counted 80 million or so unique TCR beta chains, some 11 million of which were shared by at least two donors. To remove PCR and sequencing errors, raw reads were error-corrected and collapsed into unique sequences using a nearest-neighbor algorithm that merged closely related sequences. Alignment of CDR3 sequences to IMGT reference sequences was used to assign V, D and J gene segments. For a sequence to be retained, at least a six-nucleotide match to both a V gene segment and a J gene segment was required. A rearrangement was called productive if the CDR3 had no stop codons and remained in frame with V and J, and every other rearrangement was called non-productive. Following IMGT convention, CDR3 was defined as the stretch from the second conserved V-encoded cysteine up to the conserved J-encoded phenylalanine. The earlier analysis of roughly 590 of the donors excluded any sequence lacking an unambiguous match to a single V gene segment. An earlier analysis of a few hundred of the donors called V segments functional above 56.7% productive rearrangements and segregating when the between-donor standard deviation exceeded 5%. To diagnose cytomegalovirus status from the catalog of TCR beta chain sequences, a statistical classification framework was built. V and J gene assignment, in a later analysis, came from comparing TCR nucleotide sequences with IMGT/GENE-DB human TR gene sequences. Using the TCRdist pipeline, a later analysis assigned CDR3 sequences along with most-parsimonious VDJ recombination scenarios. In a later analysis, each TCR beta chain was defined by its CDR3 amino acid sequence together with its V-gene family, and reads lacking a unique V-gene family were excluded. As a way to deal with suspected cross-contamination and a sequencing artifact, a later analysis dropped hundreds of nucleotide sequences that were highly shared and had low generation probability. For each public chain, a later analysis derived a clonal expansion index from normalized ranks of inferred template counts within each repertoire. In a later analysis, generation probabilities were computed using a VDJ recombination model fitted to out-of-frame rearrangements, and the results were checked against IGoR. In a later analysis, TCR-TCR, TCR-HLA and TCR-CMV co-occurrence was scored with hypergeometric tests, and a repertoire-size bias correction was applied to TCR pairs. False discovery rates were estimated in a later analysis by permuting HLA or CMV assignments 20 times. In a later analysis, co-occurring TCRs were grouped using DBSCAN, with TCRdist sequence similarity added in when clustering inside HLA-allele-positive subsets. Repertoires with fewer than 30,000 or more than 120,000 public chains, plus five repertoires with anomalous nucleotide sharing, were excluded from co-occurrence clustering. TCRdb limited this immuneACCESS table to in-frame rearrangements with V and J called. A share of clones is missing; checked studies link under half to unresolved V genes, and the rest is unexplained. The V and J calls and clone size come from that table; D and trimming were worked out from the DNA. Counted in this sample were about 50,000 clones; 81% of them appeared once. In total, the top ten clones hold approximately 2.3% of the sample.

Rearrangement joined TRBV15 to TRBJ1-2; the D region possibly corresponds to TRBD1 (6 bases align). Sequenced input: PBMCs. The clonotype originates from a boy aged 5-17 years in good health and CMV-seropositive. The encoded CDR3 is CATSTPDRIVGYGYTF. The base sequence is TGTGCCACCAGCACACCTGACAGGATAGTAGGCTATGGCTACACCTTC.